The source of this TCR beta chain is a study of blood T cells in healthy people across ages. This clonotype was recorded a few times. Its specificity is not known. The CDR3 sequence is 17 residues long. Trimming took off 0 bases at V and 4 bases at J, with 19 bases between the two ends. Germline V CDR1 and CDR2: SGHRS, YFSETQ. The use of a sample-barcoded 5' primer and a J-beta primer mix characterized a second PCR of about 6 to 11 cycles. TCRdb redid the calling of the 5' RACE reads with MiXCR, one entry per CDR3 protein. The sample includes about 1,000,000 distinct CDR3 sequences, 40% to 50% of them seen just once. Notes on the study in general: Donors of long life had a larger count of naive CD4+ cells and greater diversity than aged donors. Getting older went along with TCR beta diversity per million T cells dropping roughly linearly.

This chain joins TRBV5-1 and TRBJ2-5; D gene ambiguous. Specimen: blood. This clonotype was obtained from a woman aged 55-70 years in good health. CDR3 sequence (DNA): TGCGCCAGCAGCTTGGTTACAGTAAGTCTTGGGCGAGAGACCCAGTACTTC. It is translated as CASSLVTVSLGRETQYF.